This T cell receptor beta chain was captured in a study of T-cell reconstitution after alpha-beta-depleted transplantation in children. Molecular barcoding with unique molecular identifiers was used for the TCRbeta library. MiXCR, applied by TCRdb to the PCR reads, yields one record per CDR3 protein. This table holds under 350,000 distinct CDR3 sequences, approximately 9.6% found once. The CDR3 runs 17 residues. J gave up 2 bases and V 1 base, and 7 bases lay outside the gene matches. Looked up from germline, CDR1 is MGHRA and CDR2 is YSYEKL. The chain recombines TRBV4-1 with TRBJ2-1, with 8 bases aligning to TRBD1. This TCR derives from a human donor who donated a stem cell graft to a child with SCID. The sample was PBMCs from the stem cell graft donor, taken from the stem cell graft. The CDR3 sequence is CASSQGGGTGTYNEQFF. The DNA for the CDR3 is TGCGCCAGCAGCCAAGGAGGCGGGACAGGTACCTACAATGAGCAGTTCTTC.